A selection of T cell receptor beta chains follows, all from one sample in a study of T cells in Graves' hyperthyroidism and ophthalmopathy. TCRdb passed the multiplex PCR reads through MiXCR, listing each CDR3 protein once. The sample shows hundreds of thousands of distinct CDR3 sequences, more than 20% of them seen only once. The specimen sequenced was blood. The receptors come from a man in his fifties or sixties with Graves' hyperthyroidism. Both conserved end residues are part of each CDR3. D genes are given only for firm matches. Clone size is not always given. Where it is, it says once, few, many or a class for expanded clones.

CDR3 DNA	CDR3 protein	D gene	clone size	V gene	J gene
TGTGCCAGCTCACCTCAGGAAGCCAGAAACATTCAGTACTTC	CASSPQEARNIQYF	NA	NA	TRBV18	TRBJ2-4
TGTGCCAGCAGCACGACAGGGTTTGATAATTCACCCCTCCACTTT	CASSTTGFDNSPLHF	TRBD1	few	TRBV11-3	TRBJ1-6
TGTGCCAGCAGCCATTCTACAGGGAGGTTGGCTGAAGCTTTCTTT	CASSHSTGRLAEAFF	NA	many	TRBV3-1	TRBJ1-1
TGTGCCAGCAGTTCTATAGCGGGAGGGCCCGAGACCCAGTACTTC	CASSSIAGGPETQYF	TRBD2	NA	TRBV3-1	TRBJ2-5
TGCAGCGTTGAAGCCTTCTACGAGCAGTACTTC	CSVEAFYEQYF	NA	few	TRBV29-1	TRBJ2-7
TGCGCCAGCAGCTTCCCGGCAGGTTTGAACACCGGGGAGCTGTTTTTT	CASSFPAGLNTGELFF	NA	NA	TRBV5-1	TRBJ2-2
TGCAGCGTTCCTAGCGGAAACACAGATACGCAGTATTTT	CSVPSGNTDTQYF	TRBD2	few	TRBV29-1	TRBJ2-3
TGTGCCAGTAGTATAGATCCTCAGGGAGGGCAAGAGACCCAGTACTTC	CASSIDPQGGQETQYF	TRBD2	NA	TRBV19	TRBJ2-5
TGTGCCAGCGCCTCCCGAGACTACCCCTACGAGCAGTACTTC	CASASRDYPYEQYF	NA	few	TRBV25-1	TRBJ2-7
TGCAGTGCACCTGTAGCGGGATCGCTTTACAATGAGCAGTTCTTC	CSAPVAGSLYNEQFF	TRBD2	NA	TRBV20-1	TRBJ2-1
TGTGCCATCAGCGCCGGTGGACAGGGAGAAGAGACCCAGTACTTC	CAISAGGQGEETQYF	TRBD1	NA	TRBV10-3	TRBJ2-5
TGTGCCAGCAGTCAGGGCGGCGACGAGCAGTACTTC	CASSQGGDEQYF	NA	NA	TRBV7-9	TRBJ2-7
TGTGCCAGCAGCGTAACGGCTAGCGAAACCTACGAGCAGTACTTC	CASSVTASETYEQYF	NA	NA	TRBV9	TRBJ2-7
TGCAGCGTCGACGGACAGGGGACTAGCACAGATACGCAGTATTTT	CSVDGQGTSTDTQYF	TRBD1	once	TRBV29-1	TRBJ2-3
TGTGCCTGGGACCCCACTGGGGCCGGGGAGCTGTTTTTT	CAWDPTGAGELFF	NA	NA	TRBV30	TRBJ2-2
TGTGCCAGCAGTGAACGACGGGCAGACACTGAAGCTTTCTTT	CASSERRADTEAFF	NA	few	TRBV6-1	TRBJ1-1
TGCGCCAGCAGCTTACAGGGGGCGTTGGATGGCTACACCTTC	CASSLQGALDGYTF	TRBD1	once	TRBV5-1	TRBJ1-2
TGCGCCAGCAGCCCCGGATGGCAGTTGAACACTGAAGCTTTCTTT	CASSPGWQLNTEAFF	NA	NA	TRBV5-1	TRBJ1-1
TGCGCCAGCAGCCGAGCGGGGGCCCCTATCAATCAGCCCCAGCATTTT	CASSRAGAPINQPQHF	NA	NA	TRBV4-1	TRBJ1-5
TGTGCCAGCAGCTTTCCGGGACAGGGCCGTGGCTACACCTTC	CASSFPGQGRGYTF	TRBD1	NA	TRBV6-1	TRBJ1-2
TGTGCCAGCAGCTGGGGGGGGGCCTCCTACAATGAGCAGTTCTTC	CASSWGGASYNEQFF	NA	many	TRBV3-1	TRBJ2-1
TGTGCCAGCAGCTTTCGACTAGCGGGAGCCTACAATGAGCAGTTCTTC	CASSFRLAGAYNEQFF	TRBD2	many	TRBV11-2	TRBJ2-1
TGTGCCAGCAGCCTGAGACAGGGAGGCGGCACCGGGGAGCTGTTTTTT	CASSLRQGGGTGELFF	NA	few	TRBV9	TRBJ2-2
TGTGCCAGCAGACGGACAGGGGCGATCCGGGCTGAAGGCTACACCTTC	CASRRTGAIRAEGYTF	TRBD1	NA	TRBV12-3/TRBV12-4	TRBJ1-2
TGTGCCAGCAGCCGAAATACCCCACCTTGGGGCGGGGACACTGAAGCTTTCTTT	CASSRNTPPWGGDTEAFF	NA	NA	TRBV3-1	TRBJ1-1
TGCAGCGCACATTCCTTAGCGGGAGGCGGGTACGAGCAGTACTTC	CSAHSLAGGGYEQYF	TRBD2	once	TRBV29-1	TRBJ2-7
TGCGCCAGCAGCTTATGGGGGGCTGAGAGTGAGCAGTTCTTC	CASSLWGAESEQFF	NA	many	TRBV5-1	TRBJ2-1
TGTGCCACCCACTCAGGGGCCAGGCGCACAGATACGCAGTATTTT	CATHSGARRTDTQYF	NA	many	TRBV24-1	TRBJ2-3
TGTGCCATCAGGGCGACAGGGGAGTCCGGGGAGCTGTTTTTT	CAIRATGESGELFF	TRBD1	few	TRBV10-3	TRBJ2-2
TGTGCCAGCAGTGAAGGTTTGCCTTTCGATAATTCACCCCTCCACTTT	CASSEGLPFDNSPLHF	NA	few	TRBV6-1	TRBJ1-6
TGTGCCAGCAGTTTTCCTACAGAGGGAGGGCCGAGGCGTGAGCAGTACTTC	CASSFPTEGGPRREQYF	TRBD2	many	TRBV28	TRBJ2-7
TGCAGTGCCACGGGACAGGACAATGAGCAGTTCTTC	CSATGQDNEQFF	TRBD1	few	TRBV20-1	TRBJ2-1
TGTGCCAGCAGCCCCGAGTGGACAGGGAGGAACACCGGGGAGCTGTTTTTT	CASSPEWTGRNTGELFF	TRBD1	few	TRBV11-2	TRBJ2-2
TGTGCCAGCAGCCAAGCCAGGAGATATGGCTACACCTTC	CASSQARRYGYTF	NA	NA	TRBV2	TRBJ1-2
TGTGCCAGCAGCGTTACAGGGTCTGATCAGCCCCAGCATTTT	CASSVTGSDQPQHF	NA	many	TRBV6-1	TRBJ1-5
TGCAGCGTCTCAAGGGGGACGGATGACCAAGAGACCCAGTACTTC	CSVSRGTDDQETQYF	NA	few	TRBV29-1	TRBJ2-5
TGTGCCTGGAGTGACAGTTACTACGAGCAGTACTTC	CAWSDSYYEQYF	NA	NA	TRBV30	TRBJ2-7
TGTGCCAGCAGCCCGGGACTAGCGGATCCCTACGCCCGGGGCTACGAGCAGTACTTC	CASSPGLADPYARGYEQYF	TRBD2	few	TRBV28	TRBJ2-7
TGTGCCAGCAGCTCCGCCTCAGCCAAAAACATTCAGTACTTC	CASSSASAKNIQYF	NA	NA	TRBV7-3	TRBJ2-4
TGTGCCAGCAGTGTGGGAGGCGGGTACACTGAAGCTTTCTTT	CASSVGGGYTEAFF	NA	few	TRBV25-1	TRBJ1-1
TGTGCCAGCAGTTTAATCGGCAGACTAGCCGTCCGGGGAGGGAGCTCCTACAATGAGCAGTTCTTC	CASSLIGRLAVRGGSSYNEQFF	TRBD2	few	TRBV27	TRBJ2-1
TGCGCCAGCAGCTCAACTTTCAGGGACCTGAATGGCTACACCTTC	CASSSTFRDLNGYTF	NA	few	TRBV5-1	TRBJ1-2
TGTGCCAGCAGCTTCCACACTGAAGCTTTCTTT	CASSFHTEAFF	NA	many	TRBV11-2	TRBJ1-1
TGTGCCAGCAGTCCCCTTACTAGCGGGAGTGTGTCCTACAATGAGCAGTTCTTC	CASSPLTSGSVSYNEQFF	TRBD2	few	TRBV27	TRBJ2-1
TGTGCCAGCAGCCAGAATACAGGGGAAACTGAAGCTTTCTTT	CASSQNTGETEAFF	TRBD1	NA	TRBV7-9	TRBJ1-1